A selection of T cell receptor beta chains follows, all from one sample in a study of CD8 T cells in ankylosing spondylitis. TCRdb called the 5' RACE reads again in MiXCR, with one record for every CDR3 protein. Among about 400,000 distinct CDR3 sequences, more than 20% were seen once, and the ten largest hold about 15%. The source material was blood, either unsorted or a sorted T cell fraction (not recorded which). These receptor sequences come from a male donor with ankylosing spondylitis. CDR3s include the opening cysteine and the closing phenylalanine or tryptophan. The order of the fields is clone size, J gene, V gene, D gene, CDR3 protein, CDR3 DNA. The D gene is left open where the match is weak. Expanded clones get a size class; other rows say once, few or many, or leave the size out.

>few|TRBJ2-5|TRBV20-1|TRBD1
CSAKRTGLATQYF
TGCAGTGCCAAGAGGACAGGACTTGCAACCCAGTACTTC
>few|TRBJ2-2|TRBV20-1|TRBD2
CSAQGLAGVVGTGELFF
TGCAGTGCCCAGGGACTAGCGGGAGTTGTTGGCACCGGGGAGCTGTTTTTT
>NA|TRBJ2-1|TRBV20-1|TRBD2
CSAGTNYNEQFF
TGCAGTGCGGGGACTAACTACAATGAGCAGTTCTTC
>NA|TRBJ2-2|TRBV9|NA
CASSVGQTYTGELFF
TGTGCCAGCAGCGTAGGTCAGACCTACACCGGGGAGCTGTTTTTT
>NA|TRBJ2-4|TRBV18|NA
CASSPAGGAPKNIQYF
TGTGCCAGCTCACCCGCAGGTGGGGCGCCGAAAAACATTCAGTACTTC
>NA|TRBJ2-3|TRBV6-5|TRBD2
CASSYHPGEAGVPDTQYF
TGTGCCAGCAGTTACCACCCCGGCGAAGCGGGAGTACCAGATACGCAGTATTTT
>NA|TRBJ1-5|TRBV6-5|TRBD1
CASSYRQGAQPQHF
TGTGCCAGCAGTTACAGACAGGGGGCTCAGCCCCAGCATTTT
>NA|TRBJ1-4|TRBV19|TRBD1
CASSPRDRDVTNEKLFF
TGTGCCAGTAGCCCCCGGGACAGGGATGTAACTAATGAAAAACTATTTTTT
>NA|TRBJ2-3|TRBV15|NA
CATSREVWDTQYF
TGTGCCACCAGCAGGGAGGTATGGGATACGCAGTATTTT
>few|TRBJ2-5|TRBV6-1|NA
CASSEARTKETQYF
TGTGCCAGCAGTGAAGCTCGGACAAAAGAGACCCAGTACTTC
>NA|TRBJ2-7|TRBV20-1|NA
CSANFGRADEQYF
TGCAGTGCTAACTTTGGCCGGGCAGACGAGCAGTACTTC
>few|TRBJ1-5|TRBV5-1|TRBD1
CASSLRPLGQGAVQPQHF
TGCGCCAGCAGCTTAAGGCCCCTAGGGCAGGGGGCCGTTCAGCCCCAGCATTTT
>NA|TRBJ2-7|TRBV19|NA
CASSIDRVSEQYF
TGTGCCAGTAGTATAGATCGGGTTTCCGAGCAGTACTTC
>NA|TRBJ2-7|TRBV7-2|NA
CASSKGGNGGWEQYF
TGTGCCAGCAGCAAAGGAGGCAACGGGGGTTGGGAGCAGTACTTC
>NA|TRBJ1-4|TRBV12-3/TRBV12-4|NA
CASSARQEPEKLFF
TGTGCCAGCAGTGCTAGACAGGAGCCGGAAAAACTGTTTTTT
>NA|TRBJ2-3|TRBV20-1|TRBD2
CSARNPGLAGYTDTQYF
TGCAGTGCTAGAAATCCGGGACTAGCGGGGTACACAGATACGCAGTATTTT
>few|TRBJ2-1|TRBV20-1|NA
CSARDTVGKGGNEQFF
TGCAGTGCTAGAGATACTGTCGGGAAAGGAGGCAATGAGCAGTTCTTC
>NA|TRBJ2-7|TRBV11-2|NA
CASSLGGDLTYEQYF
TGTGCCAGCAGCTTAGGGGGGGATTTGACCTACGAGCAGTACTTC
>NA|TRBJ2-3|TRBV5-1|TRBD2
CASSLQPSGSRSTDTQYF
TGCGCCAGCAGCTTGCAGCCTAGCGGGAGTCGGAGCACAGATACGCAGTATTTT
>few|TRBJ1-3|TRBV15|NA
CATSRDLGGAPGNTIYF
TGTGCCACCAGCAGAGATCTGGGGGGGGCGCCTGGAAACACCATATATTTT
>NA|TRBJ2-1|TRBV20-1|NA
CSASRLGDEQFF
TGCAGTGCTAGTCGGCTTGGTGATGAGCAGTTCTTC
>NA|TRBJ1-6|TRBV5-1|TRBD1
CASSLAPGGNSPLHF
TGCGCCAGCAGCTTGGCCCCAGGGGGGAATTCACCCCTCCACTTT
>NA|TRBJ2-7|TRBV12-3/TRBV12-4|NA
CASSFAPFSYEQYF
TGTGCCAGCAGTTTTGCCCCATTCTCCTACGAGCAGTACTTC
>NA|TRBJ2-1|TRBV11-2|TRBD1
CASSRTGTGEQFF
TGTGCCAGCAGCAGGACCGGGACAGGGGAGCAGTTCTTC
>NA|TRBJ2-7|TRBV7-3|NA
CASSLGPGEKQYF
TGTGCCAGCAGCCTCGGACCCGGCGAGAAGCAGTACTTC
>few|TRBJ2-7|TRBV21-1|NA
CASSKVGRPYEQYF
TGTGCCAGCAGCAAAGTAGGCAGACCCTACGAGCAGTACTTC
>NA|TRBJ2-1|TRBV6-1|NA
CASSPQPKLNEQFF
TGTGCCAGCAGTCCCCAGCCGAAACTCAATGAGCAGTTCTTC
>few|TRBJ2-2|TRBV7-8|NA
CASSLTSPRTGELFF
TGTGCCAGCAGCTTGACCTCCCCTCGCACCGGGGAGCTGTTTTTT
>NA|TRBJ2-1|TRBV4-1|TRBD2
CASSQPGTSGINEQFF
TGCGCCAGCAGCCAACCCGGGACTAGCGGGATAAATGAGCAGTTCTTC
>NA|TRBJ1-5|TRBV12-3/TRBV12-4|TRBD1
CASSSEWTGGGNQPQHF
TGTGCCAGCAGTTCCGAATGGACAGGGGGAGGCAATCAGCCCCAGCATTTT
>NA|TRBJ2-3|TRBV10-3|NA
CAIRPSRTDTQYF
TGTGCCATCAGACCGTCCCGCACAGATACGCAGTATTTT
>NA|TRBJ2-6|TRBV4-1|NA
CASSPGGRFVSGANVLTF
TGCGCCAGCAGCCCAGGCGGACGTTTTGTCTCTGGGGCCAACGTCCTGACTTTC
>few|TRBJ2-2|TRBV7-9|NA
CASSGSPTANTGELFF
TGTGCCAGCAGCGGCTCCCCCACTGCGAACACCGGGGAGCTGTTTTTT
>NA|TRBJ1-3|TRBV3-1|NA
CASSQPAGNSGNTIYF
TGTGCCAGCAGCCAACCCGCAGGGAACTCTGGAAACACCATATATTTT
>NA|TRBJ2-1|TRBV2|TRBD1
CASVPEGAYNEQFF
TGTGCCAGCGTACCAGAGGGGGCTTACAATGAGCAGTTCTTC
>few|TRBJ2-1|TRBV9|TRBD1
CASSVGGRGQGADNEQFF
TGTGCCAGCAGCGTAGGCGGGAGGGGACAGGGGGCGGACAATGAGCAGTTCTTC
>NA|TRBJ2-1|TRBV21-1|NA
CASSKPALTSGDSYNEQFF
TGTGCCAGCAGCAAACCCGCCTTGACTAGCGGGGACTCCTACAATGAGCAGTTCTTC
>NA|TRBJ1-4|TRBV7-6|NA
CASSHLSPPEAGEKLFF
TGTGCCAGCAGCCACCTTTCTCCTCCAGAAGCCGGTGAAAAACTGTTTTTT
>few|TRBJ2-2|TRBV20-1|TRBD1
CSAAYRWTGGYTGELFF
TGCAGTGCCGCGTACCGCTGGACAGGGGGTTACACCGGGGAGCTGTTTTTT
>NA|TRBJ2-2|TRBV3-1|NA
CASSQGAGWNTGELFF
TGTGCCAGCAGCCAAGGGGCAGGGTGGAACACCGGGGAGCTGTTTTTT
>NA|TRBJ2-3|TRBV20-1|NA
CSAFDGTSTDTQYF
TGCAGTGCTTTCGACGGGACTAGCACAGATACGCAGTATTTT
>few|TRBJ2-7|TRBV12-3/TRBV12-4|TRBD2
CASRPSGSPYEQYF
TGTGCCAGCAGGCCTAGCGGGAGCCCCTACGAGCAGTACTTC
>NA|TRBJ1-4|TRBV7-9|NA
CASSLRRTYDNEKLFF
TGTGCCAGCAGCTTAAGACGGACCTATGACAATGAAAAACTGTTTTTT
>few|TRBJ2-4|TRBV7-2|TRBD2
CASSQTSGKGNIQYF
TGTGCCAGCAGCCAGACTAGCGGGAAGGGAAACATTCAGTACTTC
>NA|TRBJ2-7|TRBV5-1|NA
CASSFSPRREQYF
TGCGCCAGCAGCTTCTCCCCGCGACGGGAGCAGTACTTC
>NA|TRBJ2-3|TRBV28|TRBD2
CASGLAGGSTDTQYF
TGTGCCAGCGGACTAGCGGGAGGAAGCACAGATACGCAGTATTTT
>few|TRBJ2-1|TRBV18|TRBD2
CASSPSSGVNEQFF
TGTGCCAGCTCACCGAGTAGCGGGGTCAATGAGCAGTTCTTC
>NA|TRBJ2-3|TRBV7-3|NA
CASSSLLSDTQYF
TGTGCCAGCAGCTCGCTTCTTTCAGATACGCAGTATTTT
>few|TRBJ1-1|TRBV5-1|NA
CASSLNIDLKSGSIAEAFF
TGCGCCAGCAGCTTGAACATTGACTTGAAGTCAGGCTCAATAGCTGAAGCTTTCTTT